These 21 T cell receptor beta chains came from one sample sequenced in a study of blood T cell repertoires in COVID-19. This table comes from immunoSEQ multiplex PCR, and its TCRdb copy is limited to in-frame clones, with some not included. The sample yields roughly 97,000 clones, approximately 76% seen once. Sequencing was performed on peripheral blood. The source of these receptors is a man aged 65 to 79 with acute or convalescent COVID-19.

J is TRBJ2-1 and V is TRBV7-9; D is unresolved. The CDR3 is 15 residues long. The ends were cut back, 2 bases at V and 9 bases at J, with 17 bases in the middle. Germline loops: CDR1 SEHNR, CDR2 FQNEAQ (reference sequence). The CDR3 is CASSLRSYRVSEQFF. The CDR3 DNA reads TGTGCCAGCAGCTTAAGGAGCTACCGGGTCAGTGAGCAGTTCTTC. The full variable domain, rest sourced from reference TRBV7-9 and TRBJ2-1, is DTGVSQNPRHKITKRGQNVTFRCDPISEHNRLYWYRQTLGQGPEFLTYFQNEAQLEKSRLLSDRFSAERPKGSFSTLEIQRTEQGDSAMYLCASSLRSYRVSEQFFGPGTRLTVL.

CDR3 in DNA: TGTGCCAGCAGTGAAAGCGGGGTTGCCGAGCAGTACGTC. Protein: CASSESGVAEQYV. The chain joins TRBV6-1 to TRBJ2-7; 7 nucleotides match TRBD2. This CDR3 contains 13 residues. Germline CDR1 and CDR2: MNHNS and SASEGT. V lost 2 bases, J lost 6 bases, and 4 bases stayed unmatched.

This chain uses TRBV24-1 with TRBJ1-2; 9 nucleotides align to TRBD1. The ends lost 2 bases at V and 5 bases at J; junction bases unmatched: 2. Germline CDR1 is KGHDR and CDR2 is SFDVKD. The CDR3 spans 14 residues. CDR3 nucleotide sequence: TGTGCCACCAGTGATTCCGGGACAGGGTATGGCTACACCTTC. Translating gives CATSDSGTGYGYTF.

The rearrangement joins TRBV28 to TRBJ1-5, with 9 nucleotides matching TRBD1. Trimming removed 5 bases from V and 11 bases from J; junction bases left unmatched: 13. This CDR3 is built from 15 residues. Germline V gene data show CDR1 as MDHEN and CDR2 as SYDVKM. CDR3 DNA: TGTGCCAGCAGTCCCCAGACAGGGGGGTATAGGACCCAGCATTTT. This codes for CASSPQTGGYRTQHF.

The chain links TRBV20-1 to TRBJ1-4; D is unclear. This CDR3 has 11 residues. Germline V gene sequence: CDR1 DFQATT, CDR2 SNEGSKA (reference sequence). The V gene lost 5 bases and the J gene lost 4 bases, with 5 bases spanning the gap. The CDR3 sequence is CSAVLNEKLFF. The CDR3 DNA follows: TGCAGTGCTGTCCTTAATGAAAAACTGTTTTTT.

V usage is TRBV27 and J usage is TRBJ2-2; the D gene is possibly TRBD2 (5 bases). V dropped 4 bases and J dropped 5 bases, with 17 bases sitting between them. The germline V gene has CDR1 MNHEY and CDR2 SMNVEV (reference sequence). This CDR3 has 16 residues. The CDR3 nucleotides read TGTGCCAGCAGTTCTCTGGATCCGGGGAAAACCGGGGAGCTGTTTTTT. It yields the protein CASSSLDPGKTGELFF.

The chain combines TRBV25-1 with TRBJ1-4; 8 bases line up with TRBD1. The CDR3 is made up of 15 amino acids. Germline CDR1 and CDR2: MGHDK and SYGVNS. The ends lost 6 bases at V and 8 bases at J; junction bases unmatched: 11. This CDR3 reads CASSPGQGGSEKLFF. As DNA, the CDR3 is TGTGCCAGCAGCCCAGGACAGGGTGGAAGCGAAAAACTGTTTTTT.

This clone showed up just a few times. J is TRBJ1-2 and V is TRBV24-1, with TRBD1 identical over 7 bases. Looked up from germline, CDR1 is KGHDR and CDR2 is SFDVKD. The V gene end was trimmed by 4 bases and the J gene end by 8 bases; junction bases not matched to a gene: 6. The CDR3 totals 13 residues. As DNA, the CDR3 is TGTGCCACCAGTGACCTAAAGGGGGCGGGCTACACCTTC. As protein: CATSDLKGAGYTF.

This clone was picked up one time. The gene calls are TRBV29-1 and TRBJ1-1, with D perhaps TRBD1 (6 bases). The CDR3 has 13 amino acids. Germline V gives CDR1 SQVTM, CDR2 ANQGSEA. With 4 bases removed from V and 4 bases from J, the gap between germline ends came to 13 bases. The chain's CDR3 is CSVGKGGATEAFF. In DNA form, the CDR3 reads TGCAGCGTTGGTAAGGGGGGGGCCACTGAAGCTTTCTTT. Full variable domain (remainder filled in from reference TRBV29-1 and TRBJ1-1): SAVISQKPSRDICQRGTSLTIQCQVDSQVTMMFWYRQQPGQSLTLIATANQGSEATYESGFVIDKFPISRPNLTFSTLTVSNMSPEDSSIYLCSVGKGGATEAFFGQGTRLTVV.

This rearrangement joins TRBV6-5 to TRBJ2-2; 8 nucleotides line up with TRBD1. The junction had 7 bases not matched to a gene; V was cut back by 7 bases and J by 3 bases. Germline V lookup: CDR1 MNHEY, CDR2 SVGAGI. This CDR3 has 15 amino acids. The CDR3 reads CASNPTGVDTGELFF. Here the CDR3 DNA reads TGTGCCAGCAACCCGACAGGGGTCGACACCGGGGAGCTGTTTTTT.

V usage is TRBV6-5 and J usage is TRBJ2-2; D call uncertain. Looked up from germline, CDR1 is MNHEY and CDR2 is SVGAGI. The germline V and J ends were trimmed by 2 bases and 1 base, with 8 bases remaining between them. The CDR3 extends over 15 amino acids. The CDR3: CASSYIRLNTGELFF. The DNA for the CDR3 is TGTGCCAGCAGTTACATCAGATTGAACACCGGGGAGCTGTTTTTT.

The chain uses TRBV14 and TRBJ2-1; the D is unclear. Trimming took 5 bases from V and 9 from J, leaving 8 bases between them. Germline V gene data show CDR1 as SGHDN and CDR2 as FVKESK. The CDR3 consists of 11 residues. In DNA, the CDR3 is TGTGCCAGCAGCTATAGAGGTGAGCAGTTCTTC. Protein sequence: CASSYRGEQFF.

This chain links TRBV7-2 with TRBJ2-1; D possibly corresponds to TRBD2 (6 bases). The CDR3 is 12 residues long. Deletions cut 5 bases from V and 6 bases from J, with 8 bases between. Germline CDR1 is SGHTA and CDR2 is FQGNSA. CDR3 in amino acids: CASSPGVNEQFF. The CDR3 DNA follows: TGTGCCAGCAGCCCGGGGGTCAATGAGCAGTTCTTC.

The gene calls are TRBV13 and TRBJ1-6; 7 nucleotides align to TRBD1. CDR3 length equals 14 residues. The germline CDR1 and CDR2 sequences are PRHDT and FYEKMQ (reference sequence). The trim removed 8 bases at V and 7 bases at J, leaving 8 bases unmatched. The CDR3 region has the DNA TGTGCCAGCCGCATCGGACAGGAGAATTCACCCCTCCACTTT. Its translation: CASRIGQENSPLHF.

V gene TRBV7-9 combines with J gene TRBJ2-1; 10 bases are a match to TRBD2. CDR1 and CDR2 from the germline V gene are SEHNR and FQNEAQ (reference sequence). V gave up 0 bases and J gave up 8 bases; unmatched junction bases: 7. This CDR3 has 16 amino acids. CDR3 coding DNA: TGTGCCAGCAGCTTAGCGGGGAGCGGGGGGGTCGATGAGCAGTTCTTC. Translating it yields CASSLAGSGGVDEQFF. Together with reference TRBV7-9 and TRBJ2-1, the CDR3 gives the full variable domain: DTGVSQNPRHKITKRGQNVTFRCDPISEHNRLYWYRQTLGQGPEFLTYFQNEAQLEKSRLLSDRFSAERPKGSFSTLEIQRTEQGDSAMYLCASSLAGSGGVDEQFFGPGTRLTVL.

The V gene is TRBV5-6, the J gene TRBJ2-2; 10 bases agree with TRBD1. J gave up 4 bases and V 3 bases, and 6 bases lay outside the gene matches. Germline-derived CDR1 and CDR2 are SGHDT and YYEEEE. The CDR3 sequence is 16 residues long. CDR3 in amino acids: CASSSGTGDFTGELFF. In DNA, the CDR3 is TGTGCCAGCAGCTCTGGGACAGGGGATTTCACCGGGGAGCTGTTTTTT.

This clone turned up a few times. The chain couples TRBV5-1 to TRBJ2-1; D ambiguous. There are 15 residues in the CDR3. The V end lost 4 bases, the J end lost 2 bases, and 13 bases lay between the germline ends. Germline V gene lookup returns CDR1 SGHRS and CDR2 YFSETQ. CDR3 sequence: CASSTAGFPYNEQFF. CDR3 in DNA: TGCGCCAGCAGCACGGCAGGATTCCCCTACAATGAGCAGTTCTTC. The full variable domain, its missing parts supplied by reference TRBV5-1 and TRBJ2-1, is KAGVTQTPRYLIKTRGQQVTLSCSPISGHRSVSWYQQTPGQGLQFLFEYFSETQRNKGNFPGRFSGRQFSNSRSEMNVSTLELGDSALYLCASSTAGFPYNEQFFGPGTRLTVL.

This clone has just a few counts. This chain connects TRBV27 to TRBJ1-1; 8 bases are shared with TRBD1. The CDR3 runs to 15 residues. CDR1 and CDR2 from the germline V gene are MNHEY and SMNVEV (reference sequence). Trimming took 4 bases from V and 7 from J; bases not matched to a gene: 11. The CDR3 protein is CASSSTGARMVEAFF. The CDR3 DNA reads as TGTGCCAGCAGTTCGACAGGGGCTAGAATGGTTGAAGCTTTCTTT.

V gene TRBV14 combines with J gene TRBJ2-5; D is perhaps TRBD2 (5 bases). V shed 2 bases and J shed 2 bases, with 9 bases lying between them. The CDR3 spans 14 residues. The germline V gene has CDR1 SGHDN and CDR2 FVKESK. The CDR3 reads CASSQLRGQETQYF. The CDR3 DNA reads TGTGCCAGCAGCCAACTGAGAGGGCAAGAGACCCAGTACTTC.

The V and J genes are TRBV7-2 and TRBJ1-5, with TRBD1 matching over 9 bases. CDR3 length: 13 residues. J gave up 7 bases and V 4 bases, and 2 bases lay outside the gene matches. Germline V gene sequence: CDR1 SGHTA, CDR2 FQGNSA. The CDR3 region is CASSWDREQPQHF. CDR3 coding DNA: TGTGCCAGCAGCTGGGACAGGGAACAGCCCCAGCATTTT.

The rearrangement uses TRBV28 and TRBJ2-7; 8 bases match TRBD1. This CDR3 comprises 14 residues. Germline CDR1 and CDR2: MDHEN and SYDVKM. J gave up 5 bases and V 3 bases, and 6 bases lay outside the gene matches. CDR3 sequence: CASSFGPDRDEQYF. DNA of the CDR3: TGTGCCAGCAGTTTTGGACCGGACAGGGACGAGCAGTACTTC.